Listed here are 9 T cell receptor beta chains from one sample, sequenced in a study of technical replicates of blood from a handful of donors. Here immunoSEQ multiplex PCR was the method, and the copy in TCRdb shows in-frame clones only, minus some. The sample comprises tens of thousands of clones, around 95% of which are singletons, and about 0.22% rests with the top ten. Material: T cells isolated from PBMCs. These receptors originate from a human donor in good health.

The V and J genes are TRBV11-2 and TRBJ2-7, with TRBD1 matching 8 bases. V trimming: 6 bases; J trimming: 6 bases; junction bases outside the gene matches: 4. This CDR3 comprises 12 residues. CDR1 and CDR2 from the germline V gene are SGHAT and FQNNGV. This CDR3 is CASRPQGGEQYF. The CDR3 nucleotides are TGTGCCAGCAGACCACAGGGGGGCGAGCAGTACTTC.

This chain links TRBV28 with TRBJ1-6, with 9 bases matching TRBD1. This CDR3 region has 12 residues. Germline loops: CDR1 MDHEN, CDR2 SYDVKM. The V and J ends lost 8 bases and 9 bases, in that order; junction bases with no gene match: 2. This CDR3 is CASRGQGSPLHF. In DNA, the CDR3 is TGTGCCAGCCGGGGACAGGGTTCACCCCTCCACTTT.

The rearrangement joins TRBV11-3 to TRBJ2-3; weak D call: TRBD1 (6 bases). The germline V and J ends were trimmed by 0 bases and 0 bases, with 16 bases remaining between them. The CDR3 covers 18 residues. The germline V gene has CDR1 SGHNT and CDR2 YENEEA. The DNA for the CDR3 is TGTGCCAGCAGCTTAGAAGTACGGACAGCCTCTAGCACAGATACGCAGTATTTT. Amino acids: CASSLEVRTASSTDTQYF.

V usage is TRBV11-2 and J usage is TRBJ2-3; no definite D call. Germline-derived CDR1 and CDR2 are SGHAT and FQNNGV. The CDR3 has 15 residues. The V end was cut by 1 base, the J end by 3 bases, with 11 bases between. The CDR3 DNA is TGTGCCAGCAGCTTAGTCGGTACGATGACAGATACGCAGTATTTT. Translation gives CASSLVGTMTDTQYF.

V is TRBV11-2 and J is TRBJ1-1, with D uncertain. Germline lookup yields CDR1 SGHAT and CDR2 FQNNGV. The CDR3 length is 15 residues. V was shortened by 2 bases and J by 1 base, with 11 bases between the two germline ends. CDR3 DNA sequence: TGTGCCAGCAGCTTAATACGGGAGGGGAACACTGAAGCTTTCTTT. Protein sequence: CASSLIREGNTEAFF.

The chain carries TRBV14 and TRBJ2-7, with D perhaps TRBD2 (5 bases). The CDR3 has 14 amino acids. With 1 base removed from V and 4 bases from J, the gap between germline ends came to 11 bases. Germline assignment: CDR1 SGHDN and CDR2 FVKESK. This CDR3 reads CASSQGRAGYEQYF. CDR3 in DNA: TGTGCCAGCAGCCAAGGGCGGGCCGGATACGAGCAGTACTTC.

This chain connects TRBV5-4 to TRBJ2-2; TRBD2 might be the D (6 bases). This CDR3 contains 17 residues. Per the germline V gene, CDR1 is SGHNT and CDR2 is YYREEE (reference sequence). Trimming shortened V by 5 bases and J by 5 bases, and 22 bases separated the two germline ends. CDR3 sequence (DNA): TGTGCCAGCAGGTCCCTCGGGCTAGCGTCTCCAACCGGGGAGCTGTTTTTT. As protein: CASRSLGLASPTGELFF.

The V gene is TRBV9, the J gene TRBJ2-1; D might be TRBD2 (6 bases). Trimming shortened V by 3 bases and J by 1 base, and 11 bases separated the two germline ends. Germline values: CDR1 SGDLS, CDR2 YYNGEE. The CDR3 spans 15 residues. In DNA form, the CDR3 reads TGTGCCAGCAGCGAGGGACGGGAGTCCTACAATGAGCAGTTCTTC. Its protein is CASSEGRESYNEQFF.

The V call is TRBV12-5, the J call TRBJ1-5; tentatively, D is TRBD1 (6 bases). The germline V gene has CDR1 LGHNT and CDR2 FRNRAP. V was pared by 4 bases and J by 2 bases, with 21 bases between. The CDR3 runs to 18 residues. CDR3 amino acids: CASGSTGKSDLGNQPQHF. The CDR3 nucleotides read TGTGCTAGTGGTTCGACAGGTAAATCGGATCTCGGCAATCAGCCCCAGCATTTT. Full variable domain (outside the CDR3, taken from reference TRBV12-5 and TRBJ1-5): DARVTQTPRHKVTEMGQEVTMRCQPILGHNTVFWYRQTMMQGLELLAYFRNRAPLDDSGMPKDRFSAEMPDATLATLKIQPSEPRDSAVYFCASGSTGKSDLGNQPQHFGDGTRLSIL.